The clone carrying this T cell receptor beta chain was seen a handful of times. The sample comes from a study of response to subunit inactivated influenza vaccine. The CDR3 runs 17 residues. V was pared by 5 bases and J by 1 base, with 10 bases of the junction left unmatched. TCRdb re-analysed the RT-PCR reads in MiXCR, keeping a single row per CDR3 protein. This repertoire shows roughly 620,000 distinct CDR3 sequences, 10% to 12% found once; its top ten account for 11%. These data were also reused for a study on T cells expressing NK-cell markers. That publication notes: What made the TCR beta cDNA was 5'RACE template switching with UMIs. Repertoires of TCR beta were obtained from T cells sorted as CD3+CD56+NKG2C+, CD3+CD56+NKG2C- and CD3+CD56-NKG2C+. In several experiments, sorting was confined to alpha-beta TCR T cells through use of an anti-gamma-delta TCR antibody.

The chain links TRBV12-3 or TRBV12-4 to TRBJ2-3; 9 nucleotides line up with TRBD1. The sequenced sample was PBMCs from blood, obtained on the day of vaccination. The source is a man over 45 who received an inactivated influenza vaccine. CDR3 DNA sequence: TGTGCCAGCAGTCTAGGACGGGGACAGGGTCGCACAGATACGCAGTATTTT. Residues: CASSLGRGQGRTDTQYF.